Listed here is a single T cell receptor (beta chain). The antigen this receptor binds is unknown. No base qualities exist here, and no much larger clone lies one base off it. The library was produced with the immunoSEQ multiplex PCR assay. For the multiplex PCR, a mixture combining 60 forward primers for TCR Vbeta segments and 13 reverse primers for TCR Jbeta segments was used. A multiplex PCR assay on genomic DNA amplified the CDR3 region of rearranged TCR beta genes. The Illumina HiSeq System was used to sequence the amplified TCR beta libraries as 87-base-pair reads. Regarding the original processing steps: Across the 500 to 850 repertoires, a later analysis counted 80 million or so unique TCR beta chains, around 11 million of which were shared by at least two donors. A nearest-neighbor algorithm error-corrected the raw reads and collapsed the reads into unique sequences, merging closely related sequences to remove PCR and sequencing errors. Alignment of CDR3 sequences to IMGT reference sequences was used to assign V, D and J gene segments. For a sequence to be retained, a match of at least six nucleotides was required to both a V gene segment and a J gene segment. Rearrangements were classified as productive when the CDR3 lacked stop codons and remained in frame with V and J, and all other rearrangements were classified as non-productive. Following IMGT convention, CDR3 was defined as the stretch from the second conserved V-encoded cysteine to the conserved J-encoded phenylalanine. The earlier analysis of about 620 of the donors excluded sequences that lacked an unambiguous match to a single V gene segment. An earlier analysis of several hundred of the donors called V segments functional above 56.7% productive rearrangements and segregating when the between-donor standard deviation exceeded 5%. A statistical classification framework was built for diagnosing cytomegalovirus status from the catalog of TCR beta chain sequences. A later analysis assigned V and J genes by comparing TCR nucleotide sequences with IMGT/GENE-DB human TR gene sequences. In a later analysis, CDR3 sequences and most-parsimonious VDJ recombination scenarios were assigned using the TCRdist pipeline. In a later analysis, every TCR beta chain was defined by the combination of its CDR3 amino acid sequence and its V-gene family, and reads without a unique V-gene family were dropped. In a later analysis, some 600 highly shared, low-generation-probability nucleotide sequences were removed to address suspected cross-contamination and a sequencing artifact. For each public chain, a later analysis derived a clonal expansion index from normalized ranks of inferred template counts within each repertoire. Generation probabilities in a later analysis came from a VDJ recombination model fitted to out-of-frame rearrangements, and those results were checked against IGoR. Hypergeometric tests were used in a later analysis to score TCR-TCR, TCR-HLA and TCR-CMV co-occurrence, with a repertoire-size bias correction applied to the TCR pairs. In a later analysis, false discovery rates were estimated by permuting HLA or CMV assignments 20 times. In a later analysis, co-occurring TCRs were grouped using DBSCAN, and TCRdist sequence similarity was added for clustering within HLA-allele-positive subsets. Repertoires with fewer than 30,000 or more than 120,000 public chains were left out of co-occurrence clustering, as were five repertoires with anomalous nucleotide sharing. TCRdb took over this immuneACCESS table, retaining in-frame rearrangements with V and J assigned. Such tables are incomplete; in checked studies, under half of the missing clones stem from an unresolved V gene, and the remainder is unexplained. V, J and clone size were drawn from that table, and D and trimming were deduced from the DNA. The sample table shows about 160,000 clones, and almost 80% are seen once. In total, the top ten clones hold around 0.97% of the sample.

The source of the sample is a study of cytomegalovirus exposure and HLA in healthy donors (dated by TCRdb to about 2017). As for the study more broadly: An earlier analysis of more than 550 of the donors reported 276 Gb of sequence data and some 110 million unique TCR beta sequences obtained from around 190 million T cells. Roughly 310 gigabases of sequencing data and some 85 million unique TCR sequences were included in an early release covering over 600 HLA-typed donors. Among the roughly 400 genotyped donors, 75% to 90% belonged to the genetic ancestry cluster associated with self-reported Caucasian donors. The study aimed to test whether cataloging public T cell receptors could reveal signatures of past pathogen exposure. The study profiled the T cell repertoires of about 640 subjects by immunosequencing and related them to cytomegalovirus serostatus. A separate validation cohort of 100 to 150 different subjects was used in addition to the 666-subject first cohort. To predict cytomegalovirus infection status, the study brought together high-throughput TCR immunosequencing, statistical association of individual TCRs with disease status, and machine learning. A later analysis re-examined previously published TCR beta repertoires from more than 650 donors and added high-resolution HLA genotyping to investigate patterns of TCR occurrence. Rather than using new phenotypic data, the later analysis identified candidate immune exposures from TCR beta sequences and from how often those sequences occurred across donors. An earlier analysis of about 620 of the donors applied high-throughput TCR beta sequencing to assess whether each TCR beta V gene segment acted as functional or pseudogenic. Donor age, sex, ethnicity and CMV serostatus were collected together with the repertoire data. A later genetic analysis took genome-wide SNP genotypes for 398 of the 666 donors and used that subset as a discovery cohort. Every repertoire in the discovery cohort had been generated on one and the same sequencing platform. HLA typing included class I and class II loci at four-digit resolution. Typing coverage varied by locus: roughly 620-630 donors for A, B, C, DRB1 and DQB1; roughly 520 for DQA1; approximately 570 for DPA1; more than 450 for DPB1. Four or five DR-DQ haplotypes were handled as single units for association and clustering because linkage in the cohort was strong. Among 300 to 500 genotyped donors of the cohort, an average of roughly 230,000 unique TCR beta nucleotide sequences was sequenced per donor, of which roughly 17% were non-productive. General study outcomes and caveats: An earlier analysis of around 500 of the donors showed that most TCR beta V segments appeared in productive rearrangements either about 90% or about 30% of the time, which broadly matched IMGT annotations. A later analysis associated about 17,000 TCR beta sequences with specific HLA alleles at a false discovery rate of 0.05. A later analysis reported that several top co-occurrence clusters appeared linked to parvovirus B19, influenza, CMV and Epstein-Barr virus. When HLA alleles, especially DR and DQ, strongly co-occurred, attributing TCR associations to individual alleles was difficult. A cluster of highly shared sequence variants was judged likely to be a technical artifact of the sequencing pipeline. According to a later genetic analysis, donors in an Asian-associated ancestry cluster had fewer N-insertions in productive TCRs than the roughly 700-donor mean. Presence/absence analyses assumed roughly uniform sequencing depth across donors, an assumption that may not hold. In a later genetic analysis, a missense DCLRE1C variant was associated with V-gene and J-gene trimming of TCR beta chains, and the association was replicated in an independent cohort. The only immune exposure information available for the cohort was CMV serostatus. A few of the identified cytomegalovirus-associated TCR beta chains were confirmed in vitro to be specific for cytomegalovirus antigens. A further reported finding was that TCR beta sequences accurately predicted the HLA-A and HLA-B alleles for most subjects in the first cohort. Most TCR sequences were seen in very few donors, while some public TCRs were found in many individuals. A later analysis found that TCR association rates varied across HLA loci, with DRB1 alleles showing the most associated TCRs and HLA-C alleles the fewest. According to the authors, the approach could potentially be generalized to other disease states and immunological phenotypes. Compared with equally common non-associated chains, HLA-associated TCR beta chains in a later analysis were more clonally expanded and had lower generation probabilities. The classifier was reported to diagnose cytomegalovirus status with high specificity and sensitivity in both the original and validation cohorts. HLA typing was unavailable for some donors at each locus, so association tests used only the typed subset. Linkage disequilibrium might explain the correlated functional status among segregating V segments, but an unknown experimental factor could not be excluded. In a later analysis, most CMV-associated TCR beta chains were found to appear HLA-restricted, with HLA associations seemingly driven largely by CMV exposure. In this cohort, only TCR beta chains were sequenced, and detectable features were limited by the absence of alpha or paired-chain data. Because counts were too low, about 15 rarely observed V segments, including chromosome 9 orphons, were left out of the earlier analysis of some 600 of the donors. A total of fewer than 200 TCR beta chains were listed by the study as associated with cytomegalovirus.

The cohort was made up of 650 to 700 healthy bone marrow donors. Cohort members were all nominally healthy when sampled, although unrecorded immune exposures were likely present. The donor was CMV seropositive and was included in the group of 289 seropositive cohort members. Every donor gave a peripheral blood sample, and the peripheral blood mononuclear cells from that sample were used for TCR beta sequencing. The Qiagen DNeasy Blood Extraction Kit was used to extract genomic DNA from the blood cell samples. The TCR was taken from a woman aged 50 to 60 in good health and CMV-seropositive. Sequenced input: PBMCs.

CDR3 region: CASSGAGYYGYTF. The sequenced DNA is TGTGCCAGTAGTGGGGCCGGTTACTATGGCTACACCTTC. The rearrangement joined TRBV19 to TRBJ1-2, and perhaps TRBD1 as D gene, on 5 matching bases. Taken from cysteine to phenylalanine, the CDR3 has 13 residues. The sequence is cut down to CDR3 DNA, 39 bases in frame from base 1. CDR1 and CDR2 are read off the germline V gene (reference sequence) as LNHDA and SQIVND. At the junction V is shortened by 5 bases and J by 3 bases, with 10 bases in between.